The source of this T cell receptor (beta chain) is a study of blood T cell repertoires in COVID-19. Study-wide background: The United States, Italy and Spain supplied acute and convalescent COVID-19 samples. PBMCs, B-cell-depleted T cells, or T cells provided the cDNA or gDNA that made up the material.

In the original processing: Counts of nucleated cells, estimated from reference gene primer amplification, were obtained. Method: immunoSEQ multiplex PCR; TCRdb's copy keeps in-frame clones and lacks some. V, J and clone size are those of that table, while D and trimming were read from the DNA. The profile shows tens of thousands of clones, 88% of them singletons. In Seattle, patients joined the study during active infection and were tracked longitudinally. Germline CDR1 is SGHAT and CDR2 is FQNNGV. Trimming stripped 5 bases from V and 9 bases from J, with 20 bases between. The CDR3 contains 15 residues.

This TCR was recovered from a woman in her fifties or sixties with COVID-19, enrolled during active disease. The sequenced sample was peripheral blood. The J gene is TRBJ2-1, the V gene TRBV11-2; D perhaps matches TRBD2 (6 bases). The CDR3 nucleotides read TGTGCCAGCAGCCGGGGGTTGGTCAGTCGAGGTGAGCAGTTCTTC. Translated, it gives CASSRGLVSRGEQFF.